Below are 7 T cell receptor beta chains sequenced from a single sample in a study of T cell repertoires and HLA-DP antigens. No antigen has been identified for these receptors. Method: immunoSEQ multiplex PCR; TCRdb's copy keeps in-frame clones and lacks some. The sample lists about 89,000 clones; 86% were seen once. Sequenced: CD4+ T cells from PBMCs. The receptors stem from a man aged 50-59 years in good health and CMV-seronegative.

The chain is built from TRBV18 and TRBJ2-7; no clear D. CDR1 and CDR2 (germline): KGHSH, LQKENI. The CDR3 runs 14 residues. Trimming removed 6 bases from V and 1 base from J, with 13 bases in between. CDR3 protein: CASSAQAPSYEQYF. The CDR3 coding sequence is TGTGCCAGCTCGGCGCAGGCTCCTTCCTACGAGCAGTACTTC.

This chain uses TRBV2 with TRBJ2-2, with a weak D call TRBD2 (6 bases). V lost 4 bases to trimming and J lost 0 bases, with 9 bases between them. Germline loops: CDR1 SNHLY, CDR2 FYNNEI. This CDR3 region has 15 residues. CDR3 sequence reads: CASSGRGANTGELFF. DNA for the CDR3: TGTGCCAGCAGTGGGAGGGGCGCGAACACCGGGGAGCTGTTTTTT.

This clone was observed once. The chain joins TRBV11-2 to TRBJ2-1; TRBD2 matches 11 bases. V trimming: 6 bases; J trimming: 5 bases; junction bases outside the gene matches: 9. The CDR3 spans 16 residues. Germline lookup yields CDR1 SGHAT and CDR2 FQNNGV. The CDR3 reads CASRTSSGRQNNEQFF. In DNA, the CDR3 is TGTGCCAGCAGAACCTCTAGCGGGAGGCAAAACAATGAGCAGTTCTTC.

This chain uses TRBV11-2 with TRBJ2-7, with a possible D match to TRBD2 (6 bases). V was pared by 2 bases and J by 2 bases, with 16 bases between. The CDR3 has 16 amino acids. CDR1 and CDR2 from the germline V gene are SGHAT and FQNNGV. Here the CDR3 reads CASSLNGGDLTYEQYF. The CDR3 DNA follows: TGTGCCAGCAGCTTAAACGGCGGGGATCTCACCTACGAGCAGTACTTC.

As to this clone: The DNA is omitted, as the CDR3 cannot be located on it reliably, and the CDR3 follows TCRdb's listing. The chain links TRBV28 to TRBJ1-3. Both ends counted, the CDR3 spans 12 residues. Germline V gene sequence: CDR1 MDHEN, CDR2 SYDVKM. CDR3 sequence reads: CASSFGVGTEYF.

The J gene is TRBJ2-3, the V gene TRBV5-1; 9 bases align to TRBD2. The CDR3 sequence is 15 residues long. After removal of 2 bases from V and 3 bases from J, the junction contained 4 bases not matched to a gene. Germline values: CDR1 SGHRS, CDR2 YFSETQ. The CDR3 spells CASSFGREGTDTQYF. Here the CDR3 DNA reads TGCGCCAGCAGCTTCGGGCGGGAGGGAACAGATACGCAGTATTTT.

This sequence joins TRBV7-9 and TRBJ2-7; 11 bases are a match to TRBD2. Germline V gene lookup returns CDR1 SEHNR and CDR2 FQNEAQ (reference sequence). This CDR3 spans 16 amino acids. Trimming took 1 base from V and 4 from J; bases not matched to a gene: 6. The CDR3 loop is CASSLGGGTSGYEQYF. The CDR3 nucleotides are TGTGCCAGCAGCTTAGGAGGAGGGACTAGCGGATACGAGCAGTACTTC.